This TCR beta chain is from a study of T cells expressing NK-cell markers. Study as a whole: Researchers got TCR beta repertoires out of sorted CD3+CD56+NKG2C+, CD3+CD56+NKG2C- and CD3+CD56-NKG2C+ T cells. With respect to HCMV, most of the eight sequenced donors were seropositive, and one was seronegative.

UMI-tagged 5'RACE template switching yielded the TCR beta cDNA. TCRdb derives one entry per CDR3 protein from the 5' RACE reads, leaving out DNA. The sample table includes about 440,000 distinct CDR3 sequences. CDR1 and CDR2 (germline): SGHRS, YFSETQ. The CDR3 extends over 14 amino acids. Whole-study results and caveats: In a handful of donors, dominant clonotypes made up 28.3-60.1% of CD3+CD56-NKG2C+ cells.

On this clonotype itself: Its antigen is not known.

The source of this sequence is a woman between 18 and 70 years old in good health. The sequenced sample was blood T cells: a sorted CD56 or NKG2C T cell subset, CD4+ or CD8+ T cells, or bulk PBMC T cells (not recorded which). The chain joins TRBV5-1 to TRBJ2-3. The chain's CDR3 is CASRYQTPTDTQYF.